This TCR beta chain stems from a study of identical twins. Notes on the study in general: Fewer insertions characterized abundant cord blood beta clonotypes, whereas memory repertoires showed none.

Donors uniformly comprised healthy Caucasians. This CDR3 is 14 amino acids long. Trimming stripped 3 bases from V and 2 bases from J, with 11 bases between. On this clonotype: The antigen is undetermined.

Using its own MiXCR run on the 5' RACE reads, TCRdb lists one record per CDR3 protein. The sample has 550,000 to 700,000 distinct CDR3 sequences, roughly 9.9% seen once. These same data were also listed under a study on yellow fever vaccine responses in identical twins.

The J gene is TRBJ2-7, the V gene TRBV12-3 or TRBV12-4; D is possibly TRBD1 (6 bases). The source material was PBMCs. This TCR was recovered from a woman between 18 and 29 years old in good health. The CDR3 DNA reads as TGTGCCAGCAGTTTTTCGGACAGTCCCTACGAGCAGTACTTC. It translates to CASSFSDSPYEQYF.